This T cell receptor (beta chain) was captured by sequencing in a study of T cells after yellow fever vaccination. TCRdb recomputed calls from the 5' RACE reads with MiXCR, one row per CDR3 protein. The sample carries hundreds of thousands of distinct CDR3 sequences, approximately 13% recorded once. Germline lookup yields CDR1 WNHNN and CDR2 SYGVQD (reference sequence). Unmatched junction bases numbered 6, after V lost 3 bases and J lost 7 bases. This CDR3 has 15 residues. This chain uses TRBV10-1 with TRBJ2-2; 9 positions agree with TRBD2. The origin of this receptor is a man aged 25-45 years who received the YFV17D yellow fever vaccine. The sample in question was PBMCs, obtained on the day of the yellow fever booster vaccination. CDR3 region: CASSDGGRVSGELFF. The CDR3 DNA follows: TGCGCCAGCAGTGATGGCGGGAGGGTTAGCGGGGAGCTGTTTTTT.